This T cell receptor (beta chain) was captured by sequencing in a study of cytomegalovirus exposure and HLA in healthy donors. Worth noting for this clone: What it recognizes is unknown.

Study-wide points: Near-uniform donor sequencing depth was presumed by presence/absence analyses. Another analysis was done later, and it associated roughly 15,000 TCR beta sequences with HLA alleles at 0.05 false discovery rate.

The J segment lost 6 bases and the V segment lost 0 bases, leaving 7 bases of the junction unmatched. Germline CDR1 is SGHKS and CDR2 is YYEKEE (reference sequence). There are 16 residues in the CDR3. Primers for the PCR totalled 60 Vbeta and 13 Jbeta. Clones were sequenced by immunoSEQ multiplex PCR, and TCRdb holds only the in-frame ones, with some missing. The table has approximately 150,000 clones, more than 70% seen once; the top ten hold about 11%. This receptor was taken from a man aged 18 to 29 in good health and CMV-seropositive. Source material: PBMCs. The chain carries TRBV5-5 and TRBJ2-2, with 8 bases aligning to TRBD1. CDR3 nucleotide sequence: TGTGCCAGCAGCTTGGGGACAGGGTGGCGCCCCGGGGAGCTGTTTTTT. This codes for CASSLGTGWRPGELFF.